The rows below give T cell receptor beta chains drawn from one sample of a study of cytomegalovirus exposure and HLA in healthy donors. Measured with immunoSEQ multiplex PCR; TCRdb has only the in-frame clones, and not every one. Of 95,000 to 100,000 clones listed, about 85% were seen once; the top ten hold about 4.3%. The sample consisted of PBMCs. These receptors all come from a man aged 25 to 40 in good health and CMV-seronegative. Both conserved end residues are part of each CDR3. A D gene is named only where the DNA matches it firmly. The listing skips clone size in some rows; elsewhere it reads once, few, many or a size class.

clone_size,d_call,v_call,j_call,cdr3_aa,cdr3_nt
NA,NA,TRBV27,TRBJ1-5,CASSTPGQPQHF,TGTGCCAGCAGTACCCCCGGTCAGCCCCAGCATTTT
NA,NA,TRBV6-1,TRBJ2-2,CASSVPGWDTGELFF,TGTGCCAGCAGTGTCCCAGGCTGGGACACCGGGGAGCTGTTTTTT
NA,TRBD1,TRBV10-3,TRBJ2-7,CAITETGSSYEQYF,TGTGCCATCACAGAGACAGGGAGCTCCTACGAGCAGTACTTC
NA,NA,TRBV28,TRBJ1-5,CASSTDIRFHSNQPQHF,TGTGCCAGCAGTACGGACATCCGATTCCATAGCAATCAGCCCCAGCATTTT
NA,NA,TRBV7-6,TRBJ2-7,CASSLVRGEYLYEQYF,TGTGCCAGCAGCTTGGTCAGGGGTGAGTACCTCTACGAGCAGTACTTC
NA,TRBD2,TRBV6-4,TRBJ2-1,CASSPLGTSGSDEQFF,TGTGCCAGCAGTCCCCTCGGGACTAGCGGGAGTGATGAGCAGTTCTTC
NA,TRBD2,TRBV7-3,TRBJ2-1,CASSPSAGVYNEQFF,TGTGCCAGCAGCCCCTCAGCGGGAGTCTACAATGAGCAGTTCTTC
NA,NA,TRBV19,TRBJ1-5,CASSVETSGPQHF,TGTGCCAGTAGTGTTGAAACCTCGGGGCCCCAGCATTTT
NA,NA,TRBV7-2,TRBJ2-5,CASSLWEQETQYF,TGTGCCAGCAGCTTATGGGAGCAAGAGACCCAGTACTTC
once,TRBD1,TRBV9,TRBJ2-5,CASSVDLGQGETQYF,TGTGCCAGCAGCGTAGATCTGGGACAGGGGGAGACCCAGTACTTC
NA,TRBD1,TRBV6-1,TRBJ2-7,CASSPGQPYEQYF,TGTGCCAGCAGTCCGGGACAGCCCTACGAGCAGTACTTC
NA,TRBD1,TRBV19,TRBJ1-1,CASGDGTGEGEAFF,TGTGCCAGTGGCGATGGGACAGGTGAGGGTGAAGCTTTCTTT
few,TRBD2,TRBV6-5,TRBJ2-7,CASSPGSGGGYEQYF,TGTGCCAGCAGCCCGGGAAGCGGGGGCGGTTACGAGCAGTACTTC
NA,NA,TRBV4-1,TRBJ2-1,CASSQDMATYNEQFF,TGCGCCAGCAGCCAAGATATGGCAACCTACAATGAGCAGTTCTTC
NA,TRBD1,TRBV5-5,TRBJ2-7,CASSAGQVLTYEQYF,TGTGCCAGCAGCGCGGGACAGGTTCTTACCTACGAGCAGTACTTC
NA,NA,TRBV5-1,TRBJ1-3,CASSLDGSGNTIYF,TGCGCCAGCAGCTTGGACGGTTCTGGAAACACCATATATTTT
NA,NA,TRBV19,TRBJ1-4,CASSIPTAKVNEKLFF,TGTGCCAGTAGTATACCCACTGCAAAAGTGAATGAAAAACTGTTTTTT
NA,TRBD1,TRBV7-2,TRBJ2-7,CASSGAGTAYEQYF,TGTGCCAGCAGCGGGGCCGGGACAGCCTACGAGCAGTACTTC
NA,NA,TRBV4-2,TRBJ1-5,CASSQVGGSNQPQHF,TGTGCCAGCAGCCAAGTGGGGGGAAGCAATCAGCCCCAGCATTTT
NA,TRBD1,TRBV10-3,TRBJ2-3,CAISGRDRGTDTQYF,TGTGCCATCAGTGGGCGAGACAGGGGCACAGATACGCAGTATTTT
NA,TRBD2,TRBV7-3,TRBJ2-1,CASSLGLADEQFF,TGTGCCAGCAGCTTAGGACTAGCGGATGAGCAGTTCTTC
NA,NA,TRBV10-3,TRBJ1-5,CATREELNQPQHF,TGTGCCACCCGGGAGGAGCTTAATCAGCCCCAGCATTTT
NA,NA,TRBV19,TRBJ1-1,CASSNRELAGTEAFF,TGTGCCAGTAGTAACAGGGAGTTGGCGGGCACTGAAGCTTTCTTT
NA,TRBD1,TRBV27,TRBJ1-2,CASSRDRANYGYTF,TGTGCCAGCTCTCGGGACAGAGCTAACTATGGCTACACCTTC
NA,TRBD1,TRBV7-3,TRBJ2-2,CASSLSGGKAGELFF,TGTGCCAGCAGCTTATCAGGGGGCAAGGCCGGGGAGCTGTTTTTT
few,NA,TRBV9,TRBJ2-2,CASSPTAGAYRELFF,TGTGCCAGCAGCCCGACAGCGGGTGCCTATCGGGAGCTGTTTTTT
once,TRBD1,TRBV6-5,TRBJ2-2,CASSSGTGDTGELFF,TGTGCCAGCAGTTCCGGGACAGGGGACACCGGGGAGCTGTTTTTT
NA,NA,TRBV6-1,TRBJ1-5,CASSETQLTEYSNQPQHF,TGTGCCAGCAGTGAAACCCAATTGACAGAGTATAGCAATCAGCCCCAGCATTTT
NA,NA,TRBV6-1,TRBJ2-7,CASQQGTSYYEQYF,TGTGCCAGCCAACAGGGAACTTCCTACTACGAGCAGTACTTC